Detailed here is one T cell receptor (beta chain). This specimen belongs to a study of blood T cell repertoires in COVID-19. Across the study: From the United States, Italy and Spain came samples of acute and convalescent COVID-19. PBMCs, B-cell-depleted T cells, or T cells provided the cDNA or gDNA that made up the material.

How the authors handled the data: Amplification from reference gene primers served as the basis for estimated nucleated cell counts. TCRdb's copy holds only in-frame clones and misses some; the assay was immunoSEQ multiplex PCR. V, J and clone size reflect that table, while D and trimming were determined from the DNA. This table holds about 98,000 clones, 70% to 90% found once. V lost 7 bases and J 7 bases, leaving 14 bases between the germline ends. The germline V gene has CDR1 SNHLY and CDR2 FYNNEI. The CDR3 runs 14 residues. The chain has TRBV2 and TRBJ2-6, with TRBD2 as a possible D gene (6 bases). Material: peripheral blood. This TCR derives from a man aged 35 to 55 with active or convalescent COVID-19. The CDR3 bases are TGTGCCAGCACCAGCGGAGGGGCTGCCAACGTCCTGACTTTC. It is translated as CASTSGGAANVLTF.